This T cell receptor (beta chain) was profiled in a study of vaccination effects on CD4 cells after COVID-19. Study-wide background: Following the second dose by a median of 72 days, the post-vaccine samples were obtained.

Per the germline V gene, CDR1 is LNHNV and CDR2 is YYDKDF (reference sequence). This CDR3 has 13 residues. V lost 1 base and J 2 bases, leaving 6 bases between the germline ends. TCRdb keeps only in-frame clones here, not all; method: immunoSEQ multiplex PCR. Of over 60,000 clones in the sample, 70% to 85% were seen once. Prior to sequencing, the ViraFEST assay stimulated PBMC with viral peptide pools, which expanded the antigen-specific CD4+ T cells. A roughly 10-day culture period preceded the isolation of CD4+ T cells. Subjects were given two BNT162b2 or mRNA-1273 vaccine doses. About this clone: The target antigen is unknown.

Specimen: CD4+ T cells from PBMCs cultured with HCoV-229E spike peptides, collected after COVID-19 vaccination. This clonotype originated in a human donor who received a COVID-19 vaccine. The chain combines TRBV15 with TRBJ2-7; D is uncertain. DNA of the CDR3: TGTGCCACCAGCAGAGCACCGACCTACGAGCAGTACGTC. Its translation: CATSRAPTYEQYV.